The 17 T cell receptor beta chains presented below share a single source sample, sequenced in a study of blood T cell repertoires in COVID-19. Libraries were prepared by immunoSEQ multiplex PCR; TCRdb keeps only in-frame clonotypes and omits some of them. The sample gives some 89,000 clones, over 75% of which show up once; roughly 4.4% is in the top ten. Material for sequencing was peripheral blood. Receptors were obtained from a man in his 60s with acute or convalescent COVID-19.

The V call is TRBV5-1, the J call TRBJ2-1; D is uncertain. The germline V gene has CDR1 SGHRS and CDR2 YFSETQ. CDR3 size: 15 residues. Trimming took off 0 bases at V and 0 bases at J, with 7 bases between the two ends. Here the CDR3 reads CASSLAASSYNEQFF. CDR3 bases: TGCGCCAGCAGCTTGGCCGCGAGCTCCTACAATGAGCAGTTCTTC.

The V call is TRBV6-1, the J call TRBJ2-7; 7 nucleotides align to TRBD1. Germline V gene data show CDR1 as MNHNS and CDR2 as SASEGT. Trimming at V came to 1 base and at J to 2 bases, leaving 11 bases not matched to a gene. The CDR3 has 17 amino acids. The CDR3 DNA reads TGTGCCAGCAGTGAAGAGGCGGCGTCAGGGGGAGCCTACGAGCAGTACTTC. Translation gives CASSEEAASGGAYEQYF.

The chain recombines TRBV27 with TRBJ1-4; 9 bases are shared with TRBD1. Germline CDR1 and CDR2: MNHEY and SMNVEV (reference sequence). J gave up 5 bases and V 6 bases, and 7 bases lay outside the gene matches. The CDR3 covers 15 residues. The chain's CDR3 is CASRNLGTGNEKLFF. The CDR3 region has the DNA TGTGCCAGCAGAAACCTCGGGACAGGGAATGAAAAACTGTTTTTT. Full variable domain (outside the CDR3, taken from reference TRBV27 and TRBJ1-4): EAQVTQNPRYLITVTGKKLTVTCSQNMNHEYMSWYRQDPGLGLRQIYYSMNVEVTDKGDVPEGYKVSRKEKRNFPLILESPSPNQTSLYFCASRNLGTGNEKLFFGSGTQLSVL.

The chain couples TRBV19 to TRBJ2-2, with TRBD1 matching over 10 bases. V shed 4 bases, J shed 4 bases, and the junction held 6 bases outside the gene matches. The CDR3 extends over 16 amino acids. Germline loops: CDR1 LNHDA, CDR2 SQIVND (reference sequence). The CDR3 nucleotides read TGTGCCAGTAGTACCCGACAGGGGGCTATCACCGGGGAGCTGTTTTTT. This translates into CASSTRQGAITGELFF.

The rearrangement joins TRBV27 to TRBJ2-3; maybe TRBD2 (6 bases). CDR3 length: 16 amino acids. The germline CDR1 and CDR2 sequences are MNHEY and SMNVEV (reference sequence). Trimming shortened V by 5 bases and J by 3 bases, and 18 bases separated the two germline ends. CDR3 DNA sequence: TGTGCCAGCAGTCCCAGACTAGATAGTGTGACAGATACGCAGTATTTT. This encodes CASSPRLDSVTDTQYF.

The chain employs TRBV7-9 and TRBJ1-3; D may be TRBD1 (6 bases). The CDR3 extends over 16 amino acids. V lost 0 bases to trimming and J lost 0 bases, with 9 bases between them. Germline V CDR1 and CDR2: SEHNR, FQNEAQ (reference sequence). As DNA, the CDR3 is TGTGCCAGCAGCTTAGCCCGGACAGACTCTGGAAACACCATATATTTT. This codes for CASSLARTDSGNTIYF.

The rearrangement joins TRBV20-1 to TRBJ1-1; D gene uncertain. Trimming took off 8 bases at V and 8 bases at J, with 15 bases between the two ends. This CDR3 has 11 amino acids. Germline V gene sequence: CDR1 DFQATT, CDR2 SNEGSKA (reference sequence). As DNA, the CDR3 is TGCAGTTCTTTAGTCGGGATCGAAGCTTTCTTT. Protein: CSSLVGIEAFF.

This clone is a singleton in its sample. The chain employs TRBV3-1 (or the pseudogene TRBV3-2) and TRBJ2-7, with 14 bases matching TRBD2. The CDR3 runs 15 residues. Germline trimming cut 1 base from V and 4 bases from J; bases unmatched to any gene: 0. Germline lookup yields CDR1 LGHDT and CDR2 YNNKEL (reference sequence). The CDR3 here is CASSQGTSGGYEQYF. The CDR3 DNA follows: TGTGCCAGCAGCCAAGGGACTAGCGGGGGGTACGAGCAGTACTTC.

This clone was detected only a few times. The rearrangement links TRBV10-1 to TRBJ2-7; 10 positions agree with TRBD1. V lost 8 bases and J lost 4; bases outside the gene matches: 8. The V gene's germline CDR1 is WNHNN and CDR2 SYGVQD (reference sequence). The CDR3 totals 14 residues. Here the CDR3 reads CASGETGGLYEQYF. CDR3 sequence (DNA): TGCGCCAGCGGAGAGACAGGGGGCCTTTACGAGCAGTACTTC.

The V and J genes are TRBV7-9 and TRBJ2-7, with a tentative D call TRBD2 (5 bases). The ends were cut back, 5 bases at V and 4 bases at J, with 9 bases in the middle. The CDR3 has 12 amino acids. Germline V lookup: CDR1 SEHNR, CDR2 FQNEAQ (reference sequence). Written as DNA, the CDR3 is TGTGCCAGCAGCGGGAGTGGGTACGAGCAGTACTTC. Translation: CASSGSGYEQYF.

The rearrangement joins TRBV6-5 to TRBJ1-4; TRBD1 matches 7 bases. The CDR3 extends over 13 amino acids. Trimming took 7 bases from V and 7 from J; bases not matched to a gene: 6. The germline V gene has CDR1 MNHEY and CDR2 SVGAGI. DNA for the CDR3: TGTGCCAGCACCGGCAGGGGGTCTGAAAAACTGTTTTTT. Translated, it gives CASTGRGSEKLFF.

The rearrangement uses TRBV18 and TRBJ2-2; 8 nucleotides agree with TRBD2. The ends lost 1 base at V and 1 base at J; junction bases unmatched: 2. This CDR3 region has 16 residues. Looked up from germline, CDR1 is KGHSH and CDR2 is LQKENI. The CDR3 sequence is CASSPLAGMNTGELFF. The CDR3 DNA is TGTGCCAGCTCACCACTAGCGGGAATGAACACCGGGGAGCTGTTTTTT.

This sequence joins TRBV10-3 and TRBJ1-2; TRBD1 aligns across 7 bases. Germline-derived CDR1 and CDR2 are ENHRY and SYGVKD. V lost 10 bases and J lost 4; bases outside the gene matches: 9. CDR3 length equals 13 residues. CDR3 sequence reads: CANRQGQAYGYTF. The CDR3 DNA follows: TGTGCCAACCGACAGGGTCAGGCCTATGGCTACACCTTC.

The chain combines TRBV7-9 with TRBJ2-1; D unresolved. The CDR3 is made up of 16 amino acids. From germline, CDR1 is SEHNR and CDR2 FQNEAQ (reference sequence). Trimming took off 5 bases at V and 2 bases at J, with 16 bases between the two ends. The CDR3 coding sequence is TGTGCCAGCAGCCCGTCGCGCGGAGCGACCTACAATGAGCAGTTCTTC. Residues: CASSPSRGATYNEQFF.

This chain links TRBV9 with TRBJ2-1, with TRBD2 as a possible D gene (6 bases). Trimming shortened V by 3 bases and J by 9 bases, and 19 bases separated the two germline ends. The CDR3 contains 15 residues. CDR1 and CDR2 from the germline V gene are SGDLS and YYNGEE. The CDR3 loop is CASSARDSPWGEQFF. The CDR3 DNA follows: TGTGCCAGCAGCGCCCGGGACTCTCCTTGGGGTGAGCAGTTCTTC.

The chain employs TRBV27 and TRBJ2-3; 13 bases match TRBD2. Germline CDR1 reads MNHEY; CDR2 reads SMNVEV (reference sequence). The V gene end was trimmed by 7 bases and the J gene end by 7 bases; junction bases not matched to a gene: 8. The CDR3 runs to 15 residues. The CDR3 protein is CASTELAGGLNTQYF. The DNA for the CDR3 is TGTGCCAGCACCGAACTAGCGGGAGGGCTAAATACGCAGTATTTT.

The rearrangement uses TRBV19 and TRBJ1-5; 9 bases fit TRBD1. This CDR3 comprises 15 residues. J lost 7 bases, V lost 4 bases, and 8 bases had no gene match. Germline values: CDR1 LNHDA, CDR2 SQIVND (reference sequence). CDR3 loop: CASSTTGTGLQPQHF. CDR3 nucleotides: TGTGCCAGTAGTACGACCGGGACAGGGCTCCAGCCCCAGCATTTT.